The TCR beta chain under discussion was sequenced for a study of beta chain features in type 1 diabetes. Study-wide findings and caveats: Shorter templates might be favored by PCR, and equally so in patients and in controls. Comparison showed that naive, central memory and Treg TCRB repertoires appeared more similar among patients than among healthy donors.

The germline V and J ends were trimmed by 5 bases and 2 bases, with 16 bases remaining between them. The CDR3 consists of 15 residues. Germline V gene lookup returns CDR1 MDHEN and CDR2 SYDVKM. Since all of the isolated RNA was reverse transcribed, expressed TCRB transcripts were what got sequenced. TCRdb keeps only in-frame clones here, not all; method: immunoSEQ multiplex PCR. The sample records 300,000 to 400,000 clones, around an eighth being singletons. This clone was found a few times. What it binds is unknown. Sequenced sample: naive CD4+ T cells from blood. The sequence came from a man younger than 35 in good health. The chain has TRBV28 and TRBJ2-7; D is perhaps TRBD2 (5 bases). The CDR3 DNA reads TGTGCCAGCAGTCCAAGGACTGGGGTAGCCTACGAGCAGTACTTC. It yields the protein CASSPRTGVAYEQYF.